This T cell receptor beta chain is drawn from a study of blood T cell repertoires in COVID-19. This clone has just one count. The repertoire was sequenced with immunoSEQ multiplex PCR; TCRdb's copy has only in-frame clones and lacks some. Of 250,000 to 300,000 clones listed, approximately 86% are singletons. CDR1 is SSHAT and CDR2 is FNYEAQ in the germline V gene (reference sequence). There are 16 residues in the CDR3. The chain couples TRBV7-7 to TRBJ2-6, with D tentatively TRBD1 (6 bases). This TCR was sampled from a woman in her 50s who had recovered from COVID-19. The specimen was peripheral blood. CDR3 sequence: CASSRDTFPGANVLTF. The CDR3 bases are TGTGCTAGCTCCCGGGACACCTTCCCTGGGGCCAACGTCCTGACTTTC.